Sequencing of this T cell receptor (beta chain) was carried out in a study of CXCR3-negative and CXCR3-positive naive CD8 T cells. General study points: CXCR3-negative naive cells had less hydrophobic TRB CDR3s than did CXCR3-positive naive cells.

Via 5' RACE with UMI labels, TRB cDNA libraries were prepared. TCRdb re-called the 5' RACE reads; every CDR3 protein appears as one record, without DNA. This sample carries approximately 100,000 distinct CDR3 sequences, with about 0.35% going to the ten biggest clones. In the case of this clonotype: What it binds is unknown.

This sequence originates from a human donor in good health. Some clones in this sample may be carry-over from other donors' samples. The sample comprised naive CXCR3+ CD8+ T cells from blood. As for subset: CD45RO-CCR7+CD27+CD95- naive CD8+ T cells expressing CXCR3 (TNR3+).

The CDR3 is CASSPLTSYYEQYF. This chain joins TRBV7-6 and TRBJ2-7; TCRdb returns TRBD2, unconfirmable since there is no DNA. The CDR3 is made up of 14 amino acids. From germline, CDR1 is SGHVS and CDR2 FNYEAQ.